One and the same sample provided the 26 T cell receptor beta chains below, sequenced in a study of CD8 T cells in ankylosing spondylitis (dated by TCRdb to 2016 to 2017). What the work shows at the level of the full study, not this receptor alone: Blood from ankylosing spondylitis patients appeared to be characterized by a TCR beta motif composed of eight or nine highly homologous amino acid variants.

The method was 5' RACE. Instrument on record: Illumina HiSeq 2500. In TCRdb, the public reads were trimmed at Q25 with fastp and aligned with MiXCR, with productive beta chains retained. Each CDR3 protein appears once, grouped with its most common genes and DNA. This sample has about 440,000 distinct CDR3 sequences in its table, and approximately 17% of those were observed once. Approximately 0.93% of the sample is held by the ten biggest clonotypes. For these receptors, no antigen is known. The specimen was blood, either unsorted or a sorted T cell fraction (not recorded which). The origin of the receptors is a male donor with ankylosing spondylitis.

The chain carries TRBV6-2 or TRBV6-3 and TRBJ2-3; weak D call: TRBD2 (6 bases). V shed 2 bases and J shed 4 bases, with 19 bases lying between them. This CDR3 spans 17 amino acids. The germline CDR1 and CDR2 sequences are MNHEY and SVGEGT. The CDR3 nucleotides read TGTGCCAGCAGTTACGGACGTCGACTAGTCACAGCAGATACGCAGTATTTT. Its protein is CASSYGRRLVTADTQYF.

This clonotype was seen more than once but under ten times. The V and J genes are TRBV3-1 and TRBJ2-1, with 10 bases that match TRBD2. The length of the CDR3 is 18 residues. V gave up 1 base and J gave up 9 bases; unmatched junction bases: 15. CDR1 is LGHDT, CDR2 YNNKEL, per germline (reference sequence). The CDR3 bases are TGTGCCAGCAGCCAAGGCCCGGCTAGCGGGAGTTATCAGGGTGAGCAGTTCTTC. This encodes CASSQGPASGSYQGEQFF.

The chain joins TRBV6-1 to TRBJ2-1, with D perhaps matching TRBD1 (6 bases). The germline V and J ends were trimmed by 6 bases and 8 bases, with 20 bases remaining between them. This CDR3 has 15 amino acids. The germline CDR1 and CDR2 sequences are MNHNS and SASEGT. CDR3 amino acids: CASSPGALEVDEQFF. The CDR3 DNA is TGTGCCAGCAGCCCAGGGGCGTTAGAGGTCGATGAGCAGTTCTTC.

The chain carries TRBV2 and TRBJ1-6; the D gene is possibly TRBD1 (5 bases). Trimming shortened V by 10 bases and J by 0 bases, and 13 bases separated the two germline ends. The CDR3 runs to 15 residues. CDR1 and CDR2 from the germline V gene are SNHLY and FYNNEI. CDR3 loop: CAIGTASSYNSPLHF. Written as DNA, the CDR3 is TGTGCCATCGGGACTGCGAGCTCCTATAATTCACCCCTCCACTTT.

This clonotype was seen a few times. The CDR3 DNA is TGTGCCAGCAGTCTACAGGGGTGGGCCACTGAAGCTTTCTTT. Protein product: CASSLQGWATEAFF. The chain joins TRBV2 to TRBJ1-1, with TRBD1 matching over 7 bases. V lost 5 bases, J lost 4 bases, and 7 bases stayed unmatched. Germline CDR1 is SNHLY and CDR2 is FYNNEI. The CDR3 has 14 amino acids.

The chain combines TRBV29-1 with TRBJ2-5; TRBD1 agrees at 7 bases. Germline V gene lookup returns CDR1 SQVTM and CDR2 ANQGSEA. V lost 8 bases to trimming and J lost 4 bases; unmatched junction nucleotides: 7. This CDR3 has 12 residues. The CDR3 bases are TGCAGCTCATGGACAGGAGCAGAGACCCAGTACTTC. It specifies CSSWTGAETQYF.

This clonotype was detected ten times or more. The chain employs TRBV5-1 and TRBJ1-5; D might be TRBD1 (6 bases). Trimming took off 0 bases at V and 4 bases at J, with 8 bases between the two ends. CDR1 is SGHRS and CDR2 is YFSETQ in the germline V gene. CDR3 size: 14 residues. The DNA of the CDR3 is TGCGCCAGCAGCTTGGGACAGGCAAATCAGCCCCAGCATTTT. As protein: CASSLGQANQPQHF. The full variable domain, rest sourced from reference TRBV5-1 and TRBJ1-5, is KAGVTQTPRYLIKTRGQQVTLSCSPISGHRSVSWYQQTPGQGLQFLFEYFSETQRNKGNFPGRFSGRQFSNSRSEMNVSTLELGDSALYLCASSLGQANQPQHFGDGTRLSIL.

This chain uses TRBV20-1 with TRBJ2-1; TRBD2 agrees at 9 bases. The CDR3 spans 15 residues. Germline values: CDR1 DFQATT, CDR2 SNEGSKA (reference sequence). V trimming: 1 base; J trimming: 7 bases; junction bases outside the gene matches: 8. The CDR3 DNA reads TGCAGTGCTAGAGTAGGTAGCGGGAGAAGAAATGAGCAGTTCTTC. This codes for CSARVGSGRRNEQFF.

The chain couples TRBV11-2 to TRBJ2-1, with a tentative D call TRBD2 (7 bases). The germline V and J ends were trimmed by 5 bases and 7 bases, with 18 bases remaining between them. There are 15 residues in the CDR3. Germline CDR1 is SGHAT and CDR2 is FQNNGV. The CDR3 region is CASSTPGGAGNEQFF. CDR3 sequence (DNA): TGTGCCAGCAGCACCCCTGGGGGGGCGGGTAATGAGCAGTTCTTC.

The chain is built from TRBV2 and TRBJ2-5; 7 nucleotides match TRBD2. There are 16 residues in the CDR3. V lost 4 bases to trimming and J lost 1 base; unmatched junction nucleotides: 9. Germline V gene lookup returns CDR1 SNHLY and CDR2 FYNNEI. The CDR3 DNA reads TGTGCCAGCAGTGGGAACCTAGCGGTGGTCCAAGAGACCCAGTACTTC. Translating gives CASSGNLAVVQETQYF.

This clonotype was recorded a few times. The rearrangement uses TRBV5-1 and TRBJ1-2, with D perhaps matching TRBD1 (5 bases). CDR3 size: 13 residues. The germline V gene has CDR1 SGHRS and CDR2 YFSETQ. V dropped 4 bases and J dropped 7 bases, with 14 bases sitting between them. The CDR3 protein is CASSLREGSGYTF. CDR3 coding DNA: TGCGCCAGCAGCCTCAGGGAAGGGTCTGGCTACACCTTC.

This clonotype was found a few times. The CDR3 loop reads CATSDPHGGLPSGNTIYF. In nucleotides, the CDR3 is TGTGCCACCAGTGATCCCCACGGGGGGTTACCCTCTGGAAACACCATATATTTT. The rearrangement joins TRBV24-1 to TRBJ1-3, with D tentatively TRBD1 (5 bases). CDR1 and CDR2 from the germline V gene are KGHDR and SFDVKD. This CDR3 spans 18 amino acids. Trimming removed 3 bases at V and 0 bases at J, with 17 bases between.

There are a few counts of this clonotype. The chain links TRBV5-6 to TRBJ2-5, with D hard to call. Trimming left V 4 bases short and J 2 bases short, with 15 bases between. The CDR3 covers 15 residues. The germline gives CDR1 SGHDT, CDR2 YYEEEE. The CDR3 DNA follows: TGTGCCAGCAGCACGGACCCCGGGTCACAAGAGACCCAGTACTTC. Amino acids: CASSTDPGSQETQYF.

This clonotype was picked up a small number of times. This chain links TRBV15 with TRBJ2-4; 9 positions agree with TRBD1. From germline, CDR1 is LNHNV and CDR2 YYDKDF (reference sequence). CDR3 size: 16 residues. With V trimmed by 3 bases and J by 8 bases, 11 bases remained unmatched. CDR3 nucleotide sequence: TGTGCCACCAGCAGCCCCCGGGACAGGGAGGAGGACATTCAGTACTTC. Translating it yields CATSSPRDREEDIQYF.

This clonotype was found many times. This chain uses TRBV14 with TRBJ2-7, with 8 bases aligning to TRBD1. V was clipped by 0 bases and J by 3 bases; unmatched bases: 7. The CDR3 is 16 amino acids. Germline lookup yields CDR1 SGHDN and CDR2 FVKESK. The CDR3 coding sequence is TGTGCCAGCAGCCAAGACTTCGGGACAGGTCACTACGAGCAGTACTTC. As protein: CASSQDFGTGHYEQYF.

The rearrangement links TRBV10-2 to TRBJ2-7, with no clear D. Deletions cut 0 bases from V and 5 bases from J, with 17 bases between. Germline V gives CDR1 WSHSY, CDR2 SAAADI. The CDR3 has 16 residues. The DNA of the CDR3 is TGCGCCAGCAGTGAGTCCGTGGGGTGGATGTTCCACGAGCAGTACTTC. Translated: CASSESVGWMFHEQYF.

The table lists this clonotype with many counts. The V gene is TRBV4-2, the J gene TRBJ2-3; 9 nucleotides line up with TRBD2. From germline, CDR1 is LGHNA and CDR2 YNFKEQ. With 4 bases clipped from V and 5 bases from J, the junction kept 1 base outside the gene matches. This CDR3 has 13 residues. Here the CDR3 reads CASSRLAEDTQYF. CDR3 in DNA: TGTGCCAGCAGCCGACTAGCGGAAGATACGCAGTATTTT.

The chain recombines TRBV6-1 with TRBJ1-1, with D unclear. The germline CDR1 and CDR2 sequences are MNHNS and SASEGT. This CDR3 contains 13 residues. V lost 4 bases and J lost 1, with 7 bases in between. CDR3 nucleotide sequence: TGTGCCAGCAGTGGGAGGAGGAACACTGAAGCTTTCTTT. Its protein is CASSGRRNTEAFF.

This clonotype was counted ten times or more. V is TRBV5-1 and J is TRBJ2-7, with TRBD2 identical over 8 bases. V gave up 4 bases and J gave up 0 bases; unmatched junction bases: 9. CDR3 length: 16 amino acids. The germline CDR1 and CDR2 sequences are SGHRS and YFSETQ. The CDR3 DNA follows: TGCGCCAGCAGCCCCCTCGAGCGGGGGAGCTCCTACGAGCAGTACTTC. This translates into CASSPLERGSSYEQYF.

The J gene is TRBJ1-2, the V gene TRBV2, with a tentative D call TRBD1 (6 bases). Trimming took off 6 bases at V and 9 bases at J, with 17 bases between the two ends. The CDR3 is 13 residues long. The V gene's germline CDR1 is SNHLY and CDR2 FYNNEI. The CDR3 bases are TGTGCCAGCAGGGAGGGCGGGACAACGCGCTACACCTTC. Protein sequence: CASREGGTTRYTF.

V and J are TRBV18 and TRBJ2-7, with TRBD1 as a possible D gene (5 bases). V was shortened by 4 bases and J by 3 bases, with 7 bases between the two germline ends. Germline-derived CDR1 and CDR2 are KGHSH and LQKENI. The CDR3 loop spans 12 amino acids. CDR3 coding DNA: TGTGCCAGCTCACAAGGGGACTACGAGCAGTACTTC. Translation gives CASSQGDYEQYF.

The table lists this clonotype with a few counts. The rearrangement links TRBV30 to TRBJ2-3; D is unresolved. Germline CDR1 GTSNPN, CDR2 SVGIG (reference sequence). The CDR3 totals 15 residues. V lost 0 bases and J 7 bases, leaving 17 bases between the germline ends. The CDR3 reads CAWSVLTVGTNTQYF. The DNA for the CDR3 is TGTGCCTGGAGTGTACTGACGGTCGGAACCAATACGCAGTATTTT.

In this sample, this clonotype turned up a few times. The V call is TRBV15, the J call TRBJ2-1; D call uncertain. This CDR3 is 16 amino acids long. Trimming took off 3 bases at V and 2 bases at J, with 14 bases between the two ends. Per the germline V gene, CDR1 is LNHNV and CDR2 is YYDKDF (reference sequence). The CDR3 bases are TGTGCCACCAGCAGGCTTGGTTCAGTCCCCTACAATGAGCAGTTCTTC. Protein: CATSRLGSVPYNEQFF. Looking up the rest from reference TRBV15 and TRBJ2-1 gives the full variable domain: DAMVIQNPRYQVTQFGKPVTLSCSQTLNHNVMYWYQQKSSQAPKLLFHYYDKDFNNEADTPDNFQSRRPNTSFCFLDIRSPGLGDTAMYLCATSRLGSVPYNEQFFGPGTRLTVL.

The CDR3, as DNA: TGCAGTGCTAGGAGGGGGGGTTGGACCGGGGAGCTGTTTTTT. Its translation is CSARRGGWTGELFF. V gene TRBV20-1 combines with J gene TRBJ2-2; perhaps TRBD2 as D (7 bases). The V and J ends lost 3 bases and 5 bases respectively, with 13 bases between them. The CDR3 sequence is 14 residues long. The V gene's germline CDR1 is DFQATT and CDR2 SNEGSKA (reference sequence).

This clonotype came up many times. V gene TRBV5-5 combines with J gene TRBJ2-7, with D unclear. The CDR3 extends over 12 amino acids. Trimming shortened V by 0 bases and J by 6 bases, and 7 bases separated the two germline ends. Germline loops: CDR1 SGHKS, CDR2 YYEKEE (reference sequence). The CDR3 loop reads CASSLVLGEQYF. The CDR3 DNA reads TGTGCCAGCAGCTTGGTATTGGGCGAGCAGTACTTC.

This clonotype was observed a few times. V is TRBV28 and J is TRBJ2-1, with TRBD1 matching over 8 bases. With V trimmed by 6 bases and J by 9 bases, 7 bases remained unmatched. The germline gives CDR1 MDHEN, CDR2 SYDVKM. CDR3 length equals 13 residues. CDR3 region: CASSLQGGSEQFF. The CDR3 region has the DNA TGTGCCAGCAGCCTACAGGGGGGCAGTGAGCAGTTCTTC. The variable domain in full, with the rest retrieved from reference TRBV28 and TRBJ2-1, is DVKVTQSSRYLVKRTGEKVFLECVQDMDHENMFWYRQDPGLGLRLIYFSYDVKMKEKGDIPEGYSVSREKKERFSLILESASTNQTSMYLCASSLQGGSEQFFGPGTRLTVL.